The clone carrying this T cell receptor (beta chain) was seen only a few times. Its specificity is unknown. These data come from a study of graft-versus-host responses after intestinal transplantation. Study-wide background: Each transplant was multivisceral, liver-intestinal, or isolated intestinal. Each patient got anti-thymocyte globulin induction, then tacrolimus and steroids for approximately 3 years.

The repertoire was sequenced with immunoSEQ multiplex PCR; TCRdb's copy has only in-frame clones and lacks some. Here the sample spans fewer than 75,000 clones, around nine tenths being singletons. The CDR3 is made up of 17 amino acids. Germline CDR1 and CDR2: SEHNR and FQNEAQ (reference sequence). V was clipped by 3 bases and J by 3 bases; unmatched bases: 9. Broader study findings: Elevated graft-versus-host to host-versus-graft clonal ratios in allografts were recorded for patients with graft-donor T cell macrochimerism. Some GvH clones were seen earlier in gut or blood, suggesting intestinal origin.

The TCR comes from a human patient who received an intestinal transplant, so some T cells may come from the graft donor. The chain employs TRBV7-9 and TRBJ2-2; 8 nucleotides match TRBD2. The specimen was PBMCs, collected 26 days after transplant. CDR3 loop: CASSLAPGLVHTGELFF. Written as DNA, the CDR3 is TGTGCCAGCAGCTTGGCGCCGGGACTAGTACACACCGGGGAGCTGTTTTTT.